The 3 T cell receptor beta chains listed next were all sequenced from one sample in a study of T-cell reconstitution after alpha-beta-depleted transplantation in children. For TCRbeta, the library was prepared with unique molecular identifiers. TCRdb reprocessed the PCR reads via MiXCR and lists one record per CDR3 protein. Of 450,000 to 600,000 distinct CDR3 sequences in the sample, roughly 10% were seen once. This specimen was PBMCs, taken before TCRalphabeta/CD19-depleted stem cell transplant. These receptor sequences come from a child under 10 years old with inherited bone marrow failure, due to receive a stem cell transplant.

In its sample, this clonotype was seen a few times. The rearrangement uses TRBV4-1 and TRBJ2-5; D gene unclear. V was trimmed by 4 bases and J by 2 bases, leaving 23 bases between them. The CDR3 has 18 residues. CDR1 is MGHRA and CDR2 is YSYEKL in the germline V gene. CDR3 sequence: CASSRGGSASTKQETQYF. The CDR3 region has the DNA TGCGCCAGCAGCCGGGGTGGGTCTGCTAGTACCAAACAAGAGACCCAGTACTTC.

The CDR3 DNA is TGTGCCAGCAGCTTAGTATGGCAGGGGGCGAGGTGGACAGATACGCAGTATTTT. This gives the protein CASSLVWQGARWTDTQYF. The chain recombines TRBV7-8 with TRBJ2-3, with TRBD1 matching over 8 bases. This CDR3 is built from 18 residues. Trimming at V came to 1 base and at J to 3 bases, leaving 12 bases not matched to a gene. From germline, CDR1 is SGHVS and CDR2 FQNEAQ.

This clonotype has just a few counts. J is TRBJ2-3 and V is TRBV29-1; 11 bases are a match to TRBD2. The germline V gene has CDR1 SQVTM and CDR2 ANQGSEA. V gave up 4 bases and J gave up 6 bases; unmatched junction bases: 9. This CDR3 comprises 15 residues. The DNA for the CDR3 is TGCAGCGTTGTACCCCCGGGACTAGCGGTGGATACGCAGTATTTT. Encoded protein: CSVVPPGLAVDTQYF.